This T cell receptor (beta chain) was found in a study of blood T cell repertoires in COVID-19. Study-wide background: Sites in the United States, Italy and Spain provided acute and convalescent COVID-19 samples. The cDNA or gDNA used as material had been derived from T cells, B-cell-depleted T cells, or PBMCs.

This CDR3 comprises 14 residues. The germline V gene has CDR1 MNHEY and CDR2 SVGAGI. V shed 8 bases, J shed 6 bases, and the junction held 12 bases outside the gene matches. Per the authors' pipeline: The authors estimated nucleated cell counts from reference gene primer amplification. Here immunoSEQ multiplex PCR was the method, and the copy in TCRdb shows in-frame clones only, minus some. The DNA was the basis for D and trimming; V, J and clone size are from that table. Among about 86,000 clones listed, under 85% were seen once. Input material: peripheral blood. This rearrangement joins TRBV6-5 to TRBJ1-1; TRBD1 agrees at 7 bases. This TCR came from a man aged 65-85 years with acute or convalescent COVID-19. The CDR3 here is CASVRGERNAEAFF. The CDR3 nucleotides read TGTGCCAGCGTCAGGGGGGAGCGAAACGCTGAAGCTTTCTTT.